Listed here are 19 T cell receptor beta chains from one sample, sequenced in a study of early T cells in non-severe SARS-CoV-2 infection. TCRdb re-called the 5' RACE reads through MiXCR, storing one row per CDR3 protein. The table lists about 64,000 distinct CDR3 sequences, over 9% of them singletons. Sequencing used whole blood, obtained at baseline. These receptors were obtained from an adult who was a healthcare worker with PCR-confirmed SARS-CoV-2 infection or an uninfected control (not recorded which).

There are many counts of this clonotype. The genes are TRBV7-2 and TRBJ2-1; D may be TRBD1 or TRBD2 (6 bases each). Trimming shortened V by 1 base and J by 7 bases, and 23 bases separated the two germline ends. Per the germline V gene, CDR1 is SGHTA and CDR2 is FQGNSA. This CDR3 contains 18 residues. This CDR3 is CASSLDSSGQGRRNEQFF. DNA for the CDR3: TGTGCCAGCAGCTTAGATTCTTCGGGGCAGGGGAGGAGGAATGAGCAGTTCTTC.

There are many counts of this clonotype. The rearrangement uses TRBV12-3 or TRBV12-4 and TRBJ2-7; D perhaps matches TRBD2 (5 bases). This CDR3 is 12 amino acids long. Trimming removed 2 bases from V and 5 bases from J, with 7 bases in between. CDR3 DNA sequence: TGTGCCAGCAGTTTATTCGGGGACGAGCAGTACTTC. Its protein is CASSLFGDEQYF.

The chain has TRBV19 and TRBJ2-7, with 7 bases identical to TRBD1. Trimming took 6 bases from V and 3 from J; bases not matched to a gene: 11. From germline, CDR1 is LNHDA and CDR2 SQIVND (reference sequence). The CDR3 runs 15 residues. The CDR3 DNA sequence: TGTGCCAGTAGCATCGGTCGGGACAGAGTCTACGAGCAGTACTTC. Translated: CASSIGRDRVYEQYF.

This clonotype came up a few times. In DNA, the CDR3 is TGTGCCAGCAGTTACGGGGCGGAGAATCAGCCCCAGCATTTT. Its translation: CASSYGAENQPQHF. V gene TRBV6-5 combines with J gene TRBJ1-5; possibly TRBD1 for D (5 bases). The V end was cut by 2 bases, the J end by 4 bases, with 9 bases between. CDR3 length: 14 residues. CDR1 is MNHEY, CDR2 SVGAGI, per germline.

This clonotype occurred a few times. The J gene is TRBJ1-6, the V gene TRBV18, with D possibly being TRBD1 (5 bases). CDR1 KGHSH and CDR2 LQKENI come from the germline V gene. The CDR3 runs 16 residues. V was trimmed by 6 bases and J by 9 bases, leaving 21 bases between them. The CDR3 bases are TGTGCCAGCTCTCGGACGGGACCCCTGAATGGTTCACCCCTCCACTTT. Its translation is CASSRTGPLNGSPLHF. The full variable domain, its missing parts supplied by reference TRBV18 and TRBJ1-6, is NAGVMQNPRHLVRRRGQEARLRCSPMKGHSHVYWYRQLPEEGLKFMVYLQKENIIDESGMPKERFSAEFPKEGPSILRIQQVVRGDSAAYFCASSRTGPLNGSPLHFGNGTRLTVT.

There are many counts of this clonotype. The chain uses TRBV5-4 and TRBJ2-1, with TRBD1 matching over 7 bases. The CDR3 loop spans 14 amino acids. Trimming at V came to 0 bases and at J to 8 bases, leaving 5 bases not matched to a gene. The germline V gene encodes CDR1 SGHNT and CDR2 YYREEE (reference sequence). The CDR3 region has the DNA TGTGCCAGCAGCTTGGGTGACAGGGTCCATGAGCAGTTCTTC. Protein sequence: CASSLGDRVHEQFF.

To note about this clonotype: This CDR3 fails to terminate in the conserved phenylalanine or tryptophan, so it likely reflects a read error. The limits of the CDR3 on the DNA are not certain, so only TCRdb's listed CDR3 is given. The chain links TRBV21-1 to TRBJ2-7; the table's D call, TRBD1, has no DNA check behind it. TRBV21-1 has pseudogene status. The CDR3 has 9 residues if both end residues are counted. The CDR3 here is CASSLGPRG.

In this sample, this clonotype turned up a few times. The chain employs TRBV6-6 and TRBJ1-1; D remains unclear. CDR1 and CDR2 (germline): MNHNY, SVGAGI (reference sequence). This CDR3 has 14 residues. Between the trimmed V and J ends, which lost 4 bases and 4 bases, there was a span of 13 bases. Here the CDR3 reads CASSLQRVSTEAFF. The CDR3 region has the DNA TGTGCCAGCAGTTTACAGCGGGTAAGCACTGAAGCTTTCTTT.

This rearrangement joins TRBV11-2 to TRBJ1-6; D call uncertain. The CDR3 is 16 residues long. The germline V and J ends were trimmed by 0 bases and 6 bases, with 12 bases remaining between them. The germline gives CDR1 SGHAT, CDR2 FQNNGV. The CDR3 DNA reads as TGTGCCAGCAGCTTAGATGGGGATGCGTTTAATTCACCCCTCCACTTT. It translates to CASSLDGDAFNSPLHF.

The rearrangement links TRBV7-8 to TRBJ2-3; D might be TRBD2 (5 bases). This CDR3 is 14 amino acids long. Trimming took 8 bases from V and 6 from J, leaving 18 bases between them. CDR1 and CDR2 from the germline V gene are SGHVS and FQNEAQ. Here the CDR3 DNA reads TGTGCCAGCGCCGTCCTAGCCGGCCCGGATACGCAGTATTTT. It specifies CASAVLAGPDTQYF.

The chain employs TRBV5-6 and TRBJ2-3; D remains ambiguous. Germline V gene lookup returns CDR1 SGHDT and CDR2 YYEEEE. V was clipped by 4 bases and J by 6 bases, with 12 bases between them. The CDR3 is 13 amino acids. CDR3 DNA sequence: TGTGCCAGCAGCCCGCAGGCGCCCGATACGCAGTATTTT. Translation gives CASSPQAPDTQYF. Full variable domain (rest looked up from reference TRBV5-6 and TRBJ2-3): DAGVTQSPTHLIKTRGQQVTLRCSPKSGHDTVSWYQQALGQGPQFIFQYYEEEERQRGNFPDRFSGHQFPNYSSELNVNALLLGDSALYLCASSPQAPDTQYFGPGTRLTVL.

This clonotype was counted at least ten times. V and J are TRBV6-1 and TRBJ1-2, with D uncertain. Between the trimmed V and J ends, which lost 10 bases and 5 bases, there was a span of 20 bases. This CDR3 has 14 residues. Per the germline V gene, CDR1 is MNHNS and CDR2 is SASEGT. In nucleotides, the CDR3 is TGTGCCACCCGGGTGGTGTCAGGCTATTATGGCTACACCTTC. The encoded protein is CATRVVSGYYGYTF.

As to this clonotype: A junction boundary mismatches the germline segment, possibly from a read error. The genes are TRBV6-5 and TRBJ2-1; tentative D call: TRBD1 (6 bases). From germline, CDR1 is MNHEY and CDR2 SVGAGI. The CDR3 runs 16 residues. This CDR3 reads CASGYLGLGTNNEQFF. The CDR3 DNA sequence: TGTGCCAGCGGTTACTTGGGGCTTGGGACAAACAATGAGCAGTTCTTC.

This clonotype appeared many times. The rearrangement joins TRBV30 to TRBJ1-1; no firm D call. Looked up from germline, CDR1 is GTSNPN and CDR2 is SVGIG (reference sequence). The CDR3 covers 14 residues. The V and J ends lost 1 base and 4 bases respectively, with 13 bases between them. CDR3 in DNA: TGTGCCTGGAGTGCCCAACCTTCCACCACTGAAGCTTTCTTT. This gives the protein CAWSAQPSTTEAFF.

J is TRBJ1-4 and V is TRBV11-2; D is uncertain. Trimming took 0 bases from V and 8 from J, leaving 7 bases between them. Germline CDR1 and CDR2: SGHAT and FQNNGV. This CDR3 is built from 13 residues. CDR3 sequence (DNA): TGTGCCAGCAGCTTAGATGTCCTGGAAAAACTGTTTTTT. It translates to CASSLDVLEKLFF.

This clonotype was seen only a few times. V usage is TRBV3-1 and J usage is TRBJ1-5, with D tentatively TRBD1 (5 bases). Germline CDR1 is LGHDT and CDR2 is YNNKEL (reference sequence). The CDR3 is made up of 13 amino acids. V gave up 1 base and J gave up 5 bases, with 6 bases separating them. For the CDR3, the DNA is TGTGCCAGCAGCCAAGGGGGGGATCAGCCCCAGCATTTT. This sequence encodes CASSQGGDQPQHF.

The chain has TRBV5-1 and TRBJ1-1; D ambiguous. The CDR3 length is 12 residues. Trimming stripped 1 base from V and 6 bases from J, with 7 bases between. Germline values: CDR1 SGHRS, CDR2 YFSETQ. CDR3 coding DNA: TGCGCCAGCAGCTTGCCAGGCCCTGAAGCTTTCTTT. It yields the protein CASSLPGPEAFF.

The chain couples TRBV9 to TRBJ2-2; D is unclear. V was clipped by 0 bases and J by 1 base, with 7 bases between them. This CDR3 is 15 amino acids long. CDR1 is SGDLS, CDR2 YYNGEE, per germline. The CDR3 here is CASSVEARNTGELFF. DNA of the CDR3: TGTGCCAGCAGCGTAGAAGCAAGGAACACCGGGGAGCTGTTTTTT.

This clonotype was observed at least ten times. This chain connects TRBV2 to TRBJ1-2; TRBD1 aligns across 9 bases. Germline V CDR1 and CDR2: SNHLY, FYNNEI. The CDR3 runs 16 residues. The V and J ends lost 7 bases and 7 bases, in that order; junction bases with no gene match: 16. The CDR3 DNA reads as TGTGCCAGCAAGCTCGATTCGGGACAGGGATTTGGTGGCTACACCTTC. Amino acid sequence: CASKLDSGQGFGGYTF.